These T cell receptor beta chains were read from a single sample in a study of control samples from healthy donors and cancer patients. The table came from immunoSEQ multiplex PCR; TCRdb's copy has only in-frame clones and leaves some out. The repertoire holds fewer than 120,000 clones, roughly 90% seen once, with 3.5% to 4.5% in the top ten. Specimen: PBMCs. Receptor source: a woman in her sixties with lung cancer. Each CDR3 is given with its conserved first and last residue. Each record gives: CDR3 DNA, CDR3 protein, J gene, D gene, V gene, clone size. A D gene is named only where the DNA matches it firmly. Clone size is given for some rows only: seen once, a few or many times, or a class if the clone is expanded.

CDR3 DNA: TGTGCCAGCAGTTGGTACAGCACCGGGGAGCTGTTTTTT
CDR3 protein: CASSWYSTGELFF
J gene: TRBJ2-2
D gene: -
V gene: TRBV12-3/TRBV12-4
clone size: -

CDR3 DNA: TGTGCCACCAGTGATCCAGGAGGGAGCTCCTACAATGAGCAGTTCTTC
CDR3 protein: CATSDPGGSSYNEQFF
J gene: TRBJ2-1
D gene: -
V gene: TRBV24-1
clone size: -

CDR3 DNA: TGCGCCAGCAGCCAAGATACGCAGACCTATGGCTACACCTTC
CDR3 protein: CASSQDTQTYGYTF
J gene: TRBJ1-2
D gene: -
V gene: TRBV4-1
clone size: once

CDR3 DNA: TGTGCCAGCAGTTCTACCCTAGCGGACTCCTACAATGAGCAGTTCTTC
CDR3 protein: CASSSTLADSYNEQFF
J gene: TRBJ2-1
D gene: TRBD2
V gene: TRBV6-2/TRBV6-3
clone size: -

CDR3 DNA: TGTGCCATCAGTGACGCCTGGGGCCAAACCCCTACGAGCCATGAGCAGTTCTTC
CDR3 protein: CAISDAWGQTPTSHEQFF
J gene: TRBJ2-1
D gene: -
V gene: TRBV10-3
clone size: -

CDR3 DNA: TGTGCCAGCAGTCCTGTCTGGGAGGGAAACACCATATATTTT
CDR3 protein: CASSPVWEGNTIYF
J gene: TRBJ1-3
D gene: -
V gene: TRBV6-6
clone size: -

CDR3 DNA: TGTGCCAGCAGTGGGGAGAGCGGGGGCTACAATGAGCAGTTCTTC
CDR3 protein: CASSGESGGYNEQFF
J gene: TRBJ2-1
D gene: TRBD2
V gene: TRBV2
clone size: few

CDR3 DNA: TGTGCCAGCAGTGAACCCGTCCAGGGGGGCTATAATTCACCCCTCCACTTT
CDR3 protein: CASSEPVQGGYNSPLHF
J gene: TRBJ1-6
D gene: TRBD1
V gene: TRBV6-1
clone size: -

CDR3 DNA: TGTGCCATCAGTCAGACTACTTTCACAGGGGCCGGTGAGCAGTTCTTC
CDR3 protein: CAISQTTFTGAGEQFF
J gene: TRBJ2-1
D gene: TRBD1
V gene: TRBV10-3
clone size: -

CDR3 DNA: TGTGCCAGCAGTTACTCTATTCCGGGGGGCAACTATGGCTACACCTTC
CDR3 protein: CASSYSIPGGNYGYTF
J gene: TRBJ1-2
D gene: -
V gene: TRBV6-5
clone size: -